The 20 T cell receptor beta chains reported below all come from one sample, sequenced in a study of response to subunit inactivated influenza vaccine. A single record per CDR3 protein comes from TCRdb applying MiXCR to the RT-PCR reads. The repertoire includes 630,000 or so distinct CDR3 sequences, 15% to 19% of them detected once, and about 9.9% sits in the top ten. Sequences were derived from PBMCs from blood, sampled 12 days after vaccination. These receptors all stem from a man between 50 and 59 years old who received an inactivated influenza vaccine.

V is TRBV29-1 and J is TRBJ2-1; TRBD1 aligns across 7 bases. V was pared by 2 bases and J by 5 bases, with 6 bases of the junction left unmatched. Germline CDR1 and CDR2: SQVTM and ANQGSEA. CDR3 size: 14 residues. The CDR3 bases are TGCAGCGTTGAAAGAGGACAGGAAGACAATGAGCAGTTCTTC. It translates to CSVERGQEDNEQFF.

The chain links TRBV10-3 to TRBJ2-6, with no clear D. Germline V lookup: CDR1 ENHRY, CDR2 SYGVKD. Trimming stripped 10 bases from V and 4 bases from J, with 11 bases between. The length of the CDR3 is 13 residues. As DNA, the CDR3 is TGTGCCACTTCGGACGCAGGGGCCAACGTCCTGACTTTC. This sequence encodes CATSDAGANVLTF.

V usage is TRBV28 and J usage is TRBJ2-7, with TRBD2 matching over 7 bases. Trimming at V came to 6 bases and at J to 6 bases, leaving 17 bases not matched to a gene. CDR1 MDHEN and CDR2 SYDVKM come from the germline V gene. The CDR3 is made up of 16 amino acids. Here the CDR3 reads CASSRWREGIVREQYF. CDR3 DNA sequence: TGTGCCAGCAGCCGCTGGAGGGAGGGGATTGTCCGCGAGCAGTACTTC.

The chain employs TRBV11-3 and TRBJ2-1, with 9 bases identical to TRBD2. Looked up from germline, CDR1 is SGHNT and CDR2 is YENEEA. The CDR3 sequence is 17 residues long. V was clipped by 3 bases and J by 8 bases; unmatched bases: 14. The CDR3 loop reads CASSLGPGPAGGHEQFF. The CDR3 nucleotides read TGTGCCAGCAGCTTGGGTCCTGGGCCAGCGGGAGGCCATGAGCAGTTCTTC.

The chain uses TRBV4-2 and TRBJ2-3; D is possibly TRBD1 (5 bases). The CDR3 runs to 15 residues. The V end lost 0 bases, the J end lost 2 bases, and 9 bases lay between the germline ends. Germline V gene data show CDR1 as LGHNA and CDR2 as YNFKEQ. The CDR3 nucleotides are TGTGCCAGCAGCCAAGACAGGGTCATCACAGATACGCAGTATTTT. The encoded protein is CASSQDRVITDTQYF.

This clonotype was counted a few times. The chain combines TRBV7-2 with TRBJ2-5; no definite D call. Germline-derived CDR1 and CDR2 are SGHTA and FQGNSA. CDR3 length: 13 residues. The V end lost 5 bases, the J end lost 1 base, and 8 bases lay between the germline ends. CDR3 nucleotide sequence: TGTGCCAGCAGCGGGCAATTCCAAGAGACCCAGTACTTC. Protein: CASSGQFQETQYF.

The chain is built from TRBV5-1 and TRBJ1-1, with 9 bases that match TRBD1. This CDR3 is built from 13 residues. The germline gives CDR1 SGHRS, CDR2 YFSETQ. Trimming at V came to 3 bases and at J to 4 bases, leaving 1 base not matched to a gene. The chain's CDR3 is CASSWGQGTEAFF. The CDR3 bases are TGCGCCAGCAGCTGGGGACAGGGCACTGAAGCTTTCTTT.

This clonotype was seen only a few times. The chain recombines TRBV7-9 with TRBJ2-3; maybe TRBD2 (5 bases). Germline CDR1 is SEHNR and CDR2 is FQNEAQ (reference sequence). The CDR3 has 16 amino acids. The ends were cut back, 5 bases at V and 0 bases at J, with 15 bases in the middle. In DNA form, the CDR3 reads TGTGCCAGCAGCGAAACTAGGACGGCTAGCACAGATACGCAGTATTTT. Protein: CASSETRTASTDTQYF.

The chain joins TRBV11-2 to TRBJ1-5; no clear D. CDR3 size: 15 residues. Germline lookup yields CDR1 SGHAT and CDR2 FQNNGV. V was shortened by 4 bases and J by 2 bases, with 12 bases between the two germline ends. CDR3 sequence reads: CASSWAAGGNQPQHF. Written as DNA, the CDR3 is TGTGCCAGCAGCTGGGCGGCTGGGGGCAATCAGCCCCAGCATTTT.

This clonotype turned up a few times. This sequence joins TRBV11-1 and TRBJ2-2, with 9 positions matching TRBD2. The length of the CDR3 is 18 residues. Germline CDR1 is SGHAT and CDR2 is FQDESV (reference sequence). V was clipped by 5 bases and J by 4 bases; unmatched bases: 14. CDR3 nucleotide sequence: TGTGCCAGCAGCAAACCACCGGGACTAGCTCTCGGCACCGGGGAGCTGTTTTTT. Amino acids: CASSKPPGLALGTGELFF. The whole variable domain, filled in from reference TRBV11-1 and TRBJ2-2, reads EAEVAQSPRYKITEKSQAVAFWCDPISGHATLYWYRQILGQGPELLVQFQDESVVDDSQLPKDRFSAERLKGVDSTLKIQPAELGDSAMYLCASSKPPGLALGTGELFFGEGSRLTVL.

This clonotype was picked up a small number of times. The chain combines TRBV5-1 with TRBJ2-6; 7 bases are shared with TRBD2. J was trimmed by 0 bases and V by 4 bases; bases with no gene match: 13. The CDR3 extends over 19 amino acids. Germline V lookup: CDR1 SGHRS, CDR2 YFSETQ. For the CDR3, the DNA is TGCGCCAGCAGCCCAGAGAGCGGGATAAGAGGCTCTGGGGCCAACGTCCTGACTTTC. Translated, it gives CASSPESGIRGSGANVLTF.

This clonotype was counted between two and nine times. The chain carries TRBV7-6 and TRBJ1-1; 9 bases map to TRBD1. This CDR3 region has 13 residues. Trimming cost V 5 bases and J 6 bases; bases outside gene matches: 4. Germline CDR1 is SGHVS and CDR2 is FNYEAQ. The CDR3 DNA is TGTGCCAGCAGCCGGGGACAGGGCGCTGAAGCTTTCTTT. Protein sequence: CASSRGQGAEAFF.

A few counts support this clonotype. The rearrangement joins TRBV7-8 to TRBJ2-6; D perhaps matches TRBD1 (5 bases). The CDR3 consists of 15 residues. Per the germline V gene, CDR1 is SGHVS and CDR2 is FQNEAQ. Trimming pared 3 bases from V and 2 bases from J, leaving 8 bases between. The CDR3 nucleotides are TGTGCCAGCAGCTTTGGGGCGCCTGGGGCCAACGTCCTGACTTTC. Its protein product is CASSFGAPGANVLTF. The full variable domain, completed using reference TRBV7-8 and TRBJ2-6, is GAGVSQSPRYKVAKRGQDVALRCDPISGHVSLFWYQQALGQGPEFLTYFQNEAQLDKSGLPSDRFFAERPEGSVSTLKIQRTQQEDSAVYLCASSFGAPGANVLTFGAGSRLTVL.

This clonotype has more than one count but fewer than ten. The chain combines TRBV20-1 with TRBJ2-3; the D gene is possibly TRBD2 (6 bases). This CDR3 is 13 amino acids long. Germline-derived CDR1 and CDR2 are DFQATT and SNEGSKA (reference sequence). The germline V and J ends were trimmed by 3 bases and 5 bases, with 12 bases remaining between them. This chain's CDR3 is CSARVGTGDTQYF. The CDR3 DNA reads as TGCAGTGCTAGGGTCGGGACTGGAGATACGCAGTATTTT.

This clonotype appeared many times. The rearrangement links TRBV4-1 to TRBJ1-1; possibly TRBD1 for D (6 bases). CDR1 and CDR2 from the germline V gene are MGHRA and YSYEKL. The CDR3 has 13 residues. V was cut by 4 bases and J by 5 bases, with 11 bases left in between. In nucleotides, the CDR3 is TGCGCCAGCAGCCTTTGGACAGAGACTGAAGCTTTCTTT. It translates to CASSLWTETEAFF.

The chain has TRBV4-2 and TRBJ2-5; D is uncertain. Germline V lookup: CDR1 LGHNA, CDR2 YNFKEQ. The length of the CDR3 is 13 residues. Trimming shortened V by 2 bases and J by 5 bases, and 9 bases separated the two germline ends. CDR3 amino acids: CASSQNQAETQYF. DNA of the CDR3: TGTGCCAGCAGCCAAAACCAAGCGGAGACCCAGTACTTC.

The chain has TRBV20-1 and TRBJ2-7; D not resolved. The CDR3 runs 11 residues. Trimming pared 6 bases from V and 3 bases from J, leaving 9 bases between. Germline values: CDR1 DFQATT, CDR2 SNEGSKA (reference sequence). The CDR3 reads CSADDVYEQYF. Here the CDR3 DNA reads TGCAGTGCCGATGACGTCTACGAGCAGTACTTC.

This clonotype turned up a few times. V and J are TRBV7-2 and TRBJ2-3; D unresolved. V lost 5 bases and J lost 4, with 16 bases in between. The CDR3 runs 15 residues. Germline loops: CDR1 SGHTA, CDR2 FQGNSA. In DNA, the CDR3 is TGTGCCAGCAGCCTTATGGATTCCATGGCAGATACGCAGTATTTT. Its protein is CASSLMDSMADTQYF.

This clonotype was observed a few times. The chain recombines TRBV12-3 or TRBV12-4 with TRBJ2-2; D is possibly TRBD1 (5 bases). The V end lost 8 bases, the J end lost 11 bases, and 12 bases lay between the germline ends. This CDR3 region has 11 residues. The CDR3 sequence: CASLGASELFF. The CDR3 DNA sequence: TGTGCCAGCCTTGGGGCATCTGAGCTGTTTTTT.

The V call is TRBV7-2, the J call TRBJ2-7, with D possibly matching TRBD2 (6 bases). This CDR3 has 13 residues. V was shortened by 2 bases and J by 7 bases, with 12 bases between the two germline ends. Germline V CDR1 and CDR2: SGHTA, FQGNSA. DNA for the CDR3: TGTGCCAGCAGCTTAACGGGGGACTTGGAGCAGTACTTC. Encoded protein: CASSLTGDLEQYF.